Each of the 6 T cell receptor beta chains below was sequenced from the same sample in a study of cytomegalovirus exposure and HLA in healthy donors. 13 Jbeta primers and 60 Vbeta primers were used for the PCR. TCRdb keeps only in-frame clones here, not all; method: immunoSEQ multiplex PCR. The sample has approximately 150,000 clones, approximately 84% seen once. Sequenced material: PBMCs. These TCRs come from a young man in good health and CMV-seronegative.

With respect to this clone: An end of the junction differs from the germline gene, which may be a read error. The chain couples TRBV25-1 to TRBJ1-1; D not certain. The CDR3 length is 11 residues. Germline-derived CDR1 and CDR2 are MGHDK and SYGVNS. Here the CDR3 reads CASGERGRAFF. The CDR3 DNA reads as TGTGCCAGCGGTGAAAGAGGGCGTGCTTTCTTT.

CDR3 residues: CASREGGEQYF. The CDR3 DNA sequence: TGTGCCAGCAGAGAGGGAGGCGAGCAGTACTTC. The chain joins TRBV6-1 to TRBJ2-7; D may be TRBD2 (6 bases). The CDR3 extends over 11 amino acids. V was pared by 6 bases and J by 6 bases, with 9 bases between. CDR1 and CDR2 from the germline V gene are MNHNS and SASEGT.

The V call is TRBV7-2, the J call TRBJ2-1; TRBD2 is a possible D gene (6 bases). Germline-derived CDR1 and CDR2 are SGHTA and FQGNSA. Trimming cost V 4 bases and J 4 bases, with 17 bases left between them. The CDR3 has 16 amino acids. The CDR3 nucleotides read TGTGCCAGCAGCTACTTCGGACTAACCCTTTACAATGAGCAGTTCTTC. Encoded protein: CASSYFGLTLYNEQFF.

The V call is TRBV28, the J call TRBJ1-5; D gene unclear. CDR3 length: 14 residues. Looked up from germline, CDR1 is MDHEN and CDR2 is SYDVKM. V lost 5 bases and J lost 5, with 13 bases in between. CDR3 sequence: CASSRPSEYQPQHF. The CDR3 bases are TGTGCCAGCAGTCGTCCCAGTGAATATCAGCCCCAGCATTTT. Full variable domain (rest looked up from reference TRBV28 and TRBJ1-5): DVKVTQSSRYLVKRTGEKVFLECVQDMDHENMFWYRQDPGLGLRLIYFSYDVKMKEKGDIPEGYSVSREKKERFSLILESASTNQTSMYLCASSRPSEYQPQHFGDGTRLSIL.

V and J are TRBV7-9 and TRBJ1-1; unclear D gene. The length of the CDR3 is 13 residues. The V gene lost 5 bases and the J gene lost 0 bases, with 7 bases spanning the gap. In germline, CDR1 is SEHNR, CDR2 FQNEAQ (reference sequence). The CDR3 is CASSVQMNTEAFF. Written as DNA, the CDR3 is TGTGCCAGCAGCGTTCAAATGAACACTGAAGCTTTCTTT. The full variable domain, completed using reference TRBV7-9 and TRBJ1-1, is DTGVSQNPRHKITKRGQNVTFRCDPISEHNRLYWYRQTLGQGPEFLTYFQNEAQLEKSRLLSDRFSAERPKGSFSTLEIQRTEQGDSAMYLCASSVQMNTEAFFGQGTRLTVV.

J is TRBJ2-7 and V is TRBV18; possible D gene TRBD1, 5 bases. The V gene lost 0 bases and the J gene lost 2 bases, with 20 bases spanning the gap. The CDR3 is 18 amino acids. Germline V gene sequence: CDR1 KGHSH, CDR2 LQKENI. The CDR3: CASSPPQGVTRKPYEQYF. The CDR3 DNA is TGTGCCAGCTCACCACCTCAGGGCGTGACCCGAAAACCCTACGAGCAGTACTTC.